Listed below are T cell receptor beta chains from one sample, sequenced in a study of blood T cell repertoires in COVID-19. Data came from immunoSEQ multiplex PCR; TCRdb stores just in-frame clones and leaves some out. The top ten hold over 3.5% of the sample, which has roughly 42,000 clones, around 88% seen once. The specimen was peripheral blood. These receptors all stem from a human donor in a cohort sampled during active COVID-19. Both conserved end residues are part of each CDR3. Fields, in order: V gene, J gene, D gene, clone size, CDR3 protein, CDR3 DNA. D genes are given only for firm matches. Clone sizes are given selectively: once, few, many, or a class where the clone is expanded.

>TRBV3-1/TRBV3-2|TRBJ2-7|.|.
CASSQDLAPAEQYF
TGTGCCAGCAGCCAAGATCTAGCACCAGCCGAGCAGTACTTC
>TRBV5-1|TRBJ2-4|.|medium-sized
CASSLNDGVAKNIQYF
TGCGCCAGCAGCTTGAACGACGGGGTAGCCAAAAACATTCAGTACTTC
>TRBV9|TRBJ2-2|.|.
CASSATRRDTGELFF
TGTGCCAGCAGCGCGACTAGAAGGGACACCGGGGAGCTGTTTTTT
>TRBV7-2|TRBJ2-4|.|.
CASSLNLAKNIQYF
TGTGCCAGCAGCTTAAATCTAGCCAAAAACATTCAGTACTTC
>TRBV20-1|TRBJ1-1|.|.
CSASAGSNTEAFF
TGCAGTGCTAGTGCAGGTTCGAACACTGAAGCTTTCTTT
>TRBV2|TRBJ2-5|TRBD2|.
CASRGGWQRGTQYF
TGTGCCAGCAGGGGGGGGTGGCAGAGAGGGACCCAGTACTTC
>TRBV18|TRBJ1-6|.|.
CASSLQGTSNSPLHF
TGTGCCAGCTCACTTCAGGGGACAAGCAATTCACCCCTCCACTTT
>TRBV6-2/TRBV6-3|TRBJ2-3|TRBD2|.
CASSYSSGTDTQYF
TGTGCCAGCAGTTACTCTAGCGGGACAGATACGCAGTATTTT
>TRBV5-4|TRBJ2-5|.|.
CASSLAGAETQYF
TGTGCCAGCAGCTTGGCAGGGGCCGAGACCCAGTACTTC
>TRBV3-1/TRBV3-2|TRBJ2-5|TRBD2|.
CASSQDEVAGIQETQYF
TGTGCCAGCAGCCAAGATGAAGTAGCGGGAATTCAGGAGACCCAGTACTTC
>TRBV6-4|TRBJ2-1|TRBD2|.
CASSGLAGSGEQFF
TGTGCCAGCAGCGGACTAGCGGGATCGGGCGAGCAGTTCTTC
>TRBV7-9|TRBJ1-1|.|.
CASSLNQGSTEAFF
TGTGCCAGCAGCTTAAACCAGGGTAGCACTGAAGCTTTCTTT
>TRBV5-4|TRBJ2-3|.|.
CASSSGDSGPQVPQYF
TGTGCCAGCAGCTCTGGGGACTCGGGCCCTCAAGTACCGCAGTATTTT
>TRBV21-1|TRBJ2-7|.|.
CASSHFSGTSPSYEQYF
TGTGCCAGCAGCCATTTCAGCGGGACTAGCCCTTCATACGAGCAGTACTTC
>TRBV7-2|TRBJ2-7|.|.
CASSLPGHTYEQYF
TGTGCCAGCAGCTTACCGGGACATACCTACGAGCAGTACTTC
>TRBV6-2/TRBV6-3|TRBJ2-3|TRBD2|.
CASSYSTSGPTDTQYF
TGTGCCAGCAGTTACTCGACTAGCGGCCCCACAGATACGCAGTATTTT
>TRBV5-1|TRBJ1-1|.|.
CASSLRGGTEAFF
TGCGCCAGCAGCTTGAGGGGTGGCACTGAAGCTTTCTTT
>TRBV5-1|TRBJ2-3|TRBD2|.
CASSLIKGGPTDTQYF
TGCGCCAGCAGCTTGATAAAGGGAGGGCCGACAGATACGCAGTATTTT
>TRBV4-2|TRBJ1-4|.|few
CASSPKTGTNEKLFF
TGTGCCAGCAGCCCTAAGACAGGAACGAATGAAAAACTGTTTTTT
>TRBV27|TRBJ1-5|TRBD1|once
CASRSGDREEQPQHF
TGTGCCAGCCGCTCTGGGGACAGGGAAGAACAGCCCCAGCATTTT
>TRBV25-1|TRBJ1-1|.|once
CASSEWGRGFSDTEAFF
TGTGCCAGCAGTGAATGGGGCAGGGGATTTTCGGACACTGAAGCTTTCTTT
>TRBV18|TRBJ2-5|.|.
CASSPSHQKETQYF
TGTGCCAGCTCACCAAGTCACCAGAAAGAGACCCAGTACTTC
>TRBV18|TRBJ2-7|TRBD2|once
CASSPPGLAGNYEQYF
TGTGCCAGCTCACCACCCGGGCTAGCGGGAAACTACGAGCAGTACTTC
>TRBV19|TRBJ1-2|.|.
CASSIDGENYGYTF
TGTGCCAGTAGTATAGATGGGGAGAACTATGGCTACACCTTC
>TRBV24-1|TRBJ2-1|.|.
CATSGDNEQFF
TGTGCCACCAGTGGCGACAATGAGCAGTTCTTC
>TRBV4-1|TRBJ2-7|.|.
CASSQGTDYEQYF
TGCGCCAGCAGCCAAGGGACAGACTACGAGCAGTACTTC
>TRBV24-1|TRBJ1-1|.|.
CATRSTDNTEAFF
TGTGCCACCAGGTCGACAGATAACACTGAAGCTTTCTTT
>TRBV18|TRBJ1-1|.|.
CASSPGGNTEAFF
TGTGCCAGCTCACCAGGAGGGAACACTGAAGCTTTCTTT
>TRBV5-1|TRBJ2-5|TRBD2|.
CASSRSTSGIETQYF
TGCGCCAGCAGCCGGTCGACTAGCGGGATAGAGACCCAGTACTTC
>TRBV9|TRBJ2-1|TRBD1|.
CASSVGDRVNEQFF
TGTGCCAGCAGCGTAGGGGACAGGGTAAATGAGCAGTTCTTC
>TRBV3-1/TRBV3-2|TRBJ2-1|.|once
CASSQGPSVHEQFF
TGTGCCAGCAGCCAAGGCCCCTCAGTTCATGAGCAGTTCTTC
>TRBV3-1/TRBV3-2|TRBJ2-1|.|.
CASSQDSLYNEQFF
TGTGCCAGCAGCCAAGACAGTCTTTACAATGAGCAGTTCTTC
>TRBV5-6|TRBJ1-1|.|.
CASSLATTTEAFF
TGTGCCAGCAGCTTGGCCACTACGACTGAAGCTTTCTTT
>TRBV6-2/TRBV6-3|TRBJ1-2|TRBD1|.
CASSLAPRTGANYGYTF
TGTGCCAGCAGTTTAGCCCCCCGGACAGGAGCTAACTATGGCTACACCTTC
>TRBV27|TRBJ1-6|.|.
CASSLDRVSPLHF
TGTGCCAGCAGTTTGGACAGAGTGTCACCCCTCCACTTT
>TRBV28|TRBJ2-7|.|.
CASSRGNRAEQYF
TGTGCCAGCAGTCGAGGCAACAGGGCTGAGCAGTACTTC
>TRBV19|TRBJ2-5|TRBD2|.
CASSKKVTSGRRETQYF
TGTGCCAGTAGTAAGAAGGTGACTAGCGGGAGGAGGGAGACCCAGTACTTC
>TRBV19|TRBJ2-5|.|.
CASSIDSDLQETQYF
TGTGCCAGTAGTATAGACTCAGACTTACAAGAGACCCAGTACTTC
>TRBV5-1|TRBJ2-2|.|.
CASSLASRTGELFF
TGCGCCAGCAGCTTGGCCTCTAGGACCGGGGAGCTGTTTTTT
>TRBV9|TRBJ2-4|.|.
CASSVEPLSPKNIQYF
TGTGCCAGCAGCGTAGAGCCTCTGAGTCCCAAAAACATTCAGTACTTC
>TRBV29-1|TRBJ1-2|.|.
CSVEGQEYGYTF
TGCAGCGTTGAGGGACAAGAGTATGGCTACACCTTC
>TRBV5-4|TRBJ1-1|TRBD1|.
CASSLGRQGRNTEAFF
TGTGCCAGCAGCTTGGGACGACAGGGTAGGAACACTGAAGCTTTCTTT
>TRBV19|TRBJ2-1|TRBD2|.
CASSETSGSGNEQFF
TGTGCCAGTAGTGAAACTAGCGGGAGTGGGAATGAGCAGTTCTTC
>TRBV2|TRBJ2-7|.|.
CASSEAPEGAEQYF
TGTGCCAGCAGTGAAGCTCCGGAGGGCGCCGAGCAGTACTTC
>TRBV10-2|TRBJ1-5|TRBD1|.
CASQDRGLSNQPQHF
TGCGCCAGCCAAGACAGGGGGCTAAGCAATCAGCCCCAGCATTTT
>TRBV5-1|TRBJ1-1|.|.
CASSFTGMDTEAFF
TGCGCCAGCAGCTTCACAGGGATGGACACTGAAGCTTTCTTT
>TRBV5-1|TRBJ1-2|TRBD1|once
CASSLDTGGNYGYTF
TGCGCCAGCAGCTTGGATACAGGGGGTAACTATGGCTACACCTTC
>TRBV5-1|TRBJ1-1|.|.
CASSFDRPNTGAFF
TGCGCCAGCAGTTTCGACAGGCCAAACACTGGGGCTTTCTTT
>TRBV10-3|TRBJ2-7|TRBD1|.
CAISGGQAYEQYF
TGTGCCATCAGTGGGGGACAGGCCTACGAGCAGTACTTC
>TRBV7-2|TRBJ2-2|TRBD2|.
CASSLGRRGYGELFF
TGTGCCAGCAGCTTAGGCCGGCGGGGGTACGGGGAGCTGTTTTTT
>TRBV6-5|TRBJ2-3|TRBD2|.
CATVAGGSTDTQYF
TGTGCCACCGTAGCGGGAGGTAGCACAGATACGCAGTATTTT
>TRBV6-5|TRBJ1-2|TRBD1|.
CASTQGATNYGYTF
TGTGCCAGCACCCAGGGGGCTACTAACTATGGCTACACCTTC
>TRBV12-5|TRBJ1-2|TRBD1|once
CASGPGTGKNYGYTF
TGTGCTAGTGGCCCAGGGACAGGCAAAAACTATGGCTACACCTTC
>TRBV3-1/TRBV3-2|TRBJ2-2|.|.
CASSPREGQNTGELFF
TGTGCCAGCAGCCCCCGTGAGGGACAGAACACCGGGGAGCTGTTTTTT
>TRBV5-1|TRBJ2-7|TRBD1|.
CASSLASVAGGIYEQYF
TGCGCCAGCAGCTTGGCCAGTGTGGCAGGGGGTATCTACGAGCAGTACTTC
>TRBV2|TRBJ1-1|TRBD1|.
CASSYTTGSNTEAFF
TGTGCCAGCAGTTATACGACAGGGTCGAACACTGAAGCTTTCTTT
>TRBV18|TRBJ1-1|.|.
CASSPPMSRGNTEAFF
TGTGCCAGCTCACCACCGATGTCCAGGGGTAACACTGAAGCTTTCTTT
>TRBV30|TRBJ1-1|.|.
CAWNQNIAEAFF
TGTGCCTGGAATCAGAATATCGCTGAAGCTTTCTTT
>TRBV7-9|TRBJ2-1|TRBD2|.
CASSSPGLAGLNEQFF
TGTGCCAGCAGCTCCCCAGGGCTAGCGGGCCTAAATGAGCAGTTCTTC